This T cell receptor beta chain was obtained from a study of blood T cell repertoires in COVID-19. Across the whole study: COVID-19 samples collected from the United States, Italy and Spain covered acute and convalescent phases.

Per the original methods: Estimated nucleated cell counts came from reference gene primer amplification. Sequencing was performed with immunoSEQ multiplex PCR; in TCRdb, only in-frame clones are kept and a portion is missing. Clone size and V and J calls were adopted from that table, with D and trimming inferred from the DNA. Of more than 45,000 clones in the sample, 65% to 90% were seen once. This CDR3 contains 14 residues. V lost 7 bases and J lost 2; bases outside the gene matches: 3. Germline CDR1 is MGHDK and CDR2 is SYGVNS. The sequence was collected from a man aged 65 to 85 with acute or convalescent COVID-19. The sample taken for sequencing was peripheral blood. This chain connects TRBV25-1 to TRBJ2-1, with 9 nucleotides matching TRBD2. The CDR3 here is CASTAGGPYNEQFF. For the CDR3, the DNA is TGTGCCAGCACTGCGGGAGGGCCCTACAATGAGCAGTTCTTC.